What follows are 8 T cell receptor beta chains derived from one specimen sequenced in a study of graft-versus-host responses after intestinal transplantation. Assay used: immunoSEQ multiplex PCR; TCRdb lists only in-frame clones, some missing. In the table there are around 20,000 clones, 75% to 95% of which are singletons. Here the sequenced sample was PBMCs, taken roughly 54 weeks after transplant. The source of these receptors is a human patient who received an intestinal transplant, so some T cells may come from the graft donor.

The V gene is TRBV5-4, the J gene TRBJ1-5; D might be TRBD1 (6 bases). Germline V lookup: CDR1 SGHNT, CDR2 YYREEE (reference sequence). V was shortened by 0 bases and J by 6 bases, with 10 bases between the two germline ends. The CDR3 runs 14 residues. CDR3 coding DNA: TGTGCCAGCAGCTTGGCGGGGGCTAGTCAGCCCCAGCATTTT. The encoded protein is CASSLAGASQPQHF.

V gene TRBV6-6 combines with J gene TRBJ1-2; D unresolved. The CDR3 is 16 amino acids. Germline CDR1 is MNHNY and CDR2 is SVGAGI (reference sequence). V was pared by 2 bases and J by 0 bases, with 13 bases between. CDR3 protein: CASSYAAQRANYGYTF. The DNA for the CDR3 is TGTGCCAGCAGTTACGCGGCTCAGAGAGCTAACTATGGCTACACCTTC.

The chain couples TRBV13 to TRBJ1-6; no reliable D call. V lost 0 bases to trimming and J lost 4 bases, with 7 bases between them. The CDR3 consists of 15 residues. Looked up from germline, CDR1 is PRHDT and CDR2 is FYEKMQ (reference sequence). CDR3 DNA: TGTGCCAGCAGCTTAGGGGGGATATATAATTCACCCCTCCACTTT. This sequence encodes CASSLGGIYNSPLHF.

The chain combines TRBV2 with TRBJ1-6; perhaps TRBD1 as D (6 bases). From germline, CDR1 is SNHLY and CDR2 FYNNEI. The CDR3 spans 14 residues. V was trimmed by 8 bases and J by 3 bases, leaving 11 bases between them. The CDR3: CASGRQVYNSPLHF. For the CDR3, the DNA is TGTGCCAGCGGGAGACAGGTCTATAATTCACCCCTCCACTTT.

The chain carries TRBV2 and TRBJ1-1; 8 bases line up with TRBD1. Germline-derived CDR1 and CDR2 are SNHLY and FYNNEI. V was pared by 8 bases and J by 6 bases, with 11 bases of the junction left unmatched. CDR3 size: 14 residues. The CDR3 bases are TGTGCCAGCGGACGACAGGGGAAAATGTCTGAAGCTTTCTTT. Translated: CASGRQGKMSEAFF.

The chain couples TRBV28 to TRBJ2-7; TRBD2 matches at 8 bases. The CDR3 contains 16 residues. V lost 6 bases, J lost 4 bases, and 14 bases stayed unmatched. CDR1 is MDHEN, CDR2 SYDVKM, per germline. The DNA for the CDR3 is TGTGCCAGCAGATCCGGACTAGCCCCCAGGCTATACGAGCAGTACTTC. This translates into CASRSGLAPRLYEQYF.

V is TRBV4-1 and J is TRBJ2-1, with 11 bases identical to TRBD2. V dropped 0 bases and J dropped 5; count of bases not matched to a gene: 3. This CDR3 is built from 16 residues. Germline CDR1 reads MGHRA; CDR2 reads YSYEKL. CDR3 residues: CASSQDPGLADNEQFF. In DNA form, the CDR3 reads TGCGCCAGCAGCCAAGATCCGGGACTAGCGGACAATGAGCAGTTCTTC.

The chain employs TRBV6-5 and TRBJ2-1; the D gene is possibly TRBD2 (6 bases). Trimming took 0 bases from V and 5 from J, leaving 14 bases between them. The CDR3 sequence is 16 residues long. Germline V gene sequence: CDR1 MNHEY, CDR2 SVGAGI. CDR3 sequence reads: CASSYSRLASNNEQFF. Here the CDR3 DNA reads TGTGCCAGCAGTTACTCGAGGCTAGCGAGTAACAATGAGCAGTTCTTC.